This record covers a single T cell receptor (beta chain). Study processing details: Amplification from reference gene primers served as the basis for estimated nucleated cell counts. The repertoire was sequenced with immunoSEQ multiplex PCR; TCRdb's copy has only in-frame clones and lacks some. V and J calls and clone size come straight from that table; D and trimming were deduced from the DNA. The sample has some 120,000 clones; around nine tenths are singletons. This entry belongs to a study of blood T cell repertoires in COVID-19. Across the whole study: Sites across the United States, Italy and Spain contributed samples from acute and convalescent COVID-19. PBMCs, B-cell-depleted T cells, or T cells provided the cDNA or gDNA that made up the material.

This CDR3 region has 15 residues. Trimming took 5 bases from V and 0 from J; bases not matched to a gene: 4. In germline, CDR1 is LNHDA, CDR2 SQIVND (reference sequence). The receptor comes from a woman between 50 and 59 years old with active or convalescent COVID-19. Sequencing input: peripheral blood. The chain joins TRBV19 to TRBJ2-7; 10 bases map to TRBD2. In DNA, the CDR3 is TGTGCCAGTAGTCCGGGACTAGCGTTCTCCTACGAGCAGTACTTC. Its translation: CASSPGLAFSYEQYF.